Listed here are 29 T cell receptor delta chains from one sample, sequenced in a study of γδ T cells in repeated Plasmodium falciparum infection. TCRdb reanalysed the multiplex PCR reads via CATT. The data hold 75,000 to 100,000 delta-chain clones, with about 1.5% observed a single time. Vgamma9/Vdelta2+ and Vdelta2-negative gammadelta T cells were flow-sorted from PBMC for bulk sequencing. Sequenced material: gamma-delta T cells from blood. These receptors were collected from a pool of human donors (malaria-infected and uninfected, not separated).

Regarding this clone: With only one base between it and a far larger clone, this is likely a read error. Additional DNA sequences in this sample encode the identical CDR3. The chain joins TRDV3 to TRDJ1; D gene unclear. V was trimmed by 2 bases and J by 1 base, leaving 14 bases between them. The CDR3 runs 14 residues. The germline CDR1 and CDR2 sequences are TVYSNPD and GDNSRS (reference sequence). As DNA, the CDR3 is TGTGCCTTTGGGACACTAAGAGTCACCGATAAACTCATCTTT. Residues: CAFGTLRVTDKLIF.

Remarks on this clone: A read error is likely here: a far larger clone is one base away. This CDR3 is also generated by other DNA sequences in the sample. The J gene is TRDJ1, the V gene TRDV1; 9 bases line up with TRDD3. The CDR3 is made up of 24 amino acids. Germline V gene data show CDR1 as TSWWSYY and CDR2 as QGS. For the CDR3, the DNA is TGTGCTCTTGGGGAACCGACGGCCCCAAACTTCCTCTTATACTGGGGGAATTACACCGATAAGCTCATCTTT. It specifies CALGEPTAPNFLLYWGNYTDKLIF.

This clone was detected a few times. The translation of this DNA and the TCRdb protein of a much larger clone differ at residue 10, probably owing to a read error; the protein shown here is translated from the DNA. The chain is built from TRDV1 and TRDJ1; D uncertain. The CDR3 is 15 amino acids. V lost 6 bases and J lost 9, with 23 bases in between. Germline V gives CDR1 TSWWSYY, CDR2 QGS. The DNA of the CDR3 is TGTGCTCTTGGTACAAGTAAAGGTACTGAGCATGAACTCATCTTT. It codes for CALGTSKGTEHELIF.

This clone was counted a few times. TCRdb lists the protein of a much larger clone for this DNA, which differs at residue 14, so this is likely a read error; the protein given here is translated from the DNA itself. This chain connects TRDV1 to TRDJ1, with D perhaps assigned TRDD2 or TRDD3 (8 bases each). CDR3 length: 22 amino acids. The germline V gene has CDR1 TSWWSYY and CDR2 QGS. The germline V and J ends were trimmed by 2 bases and 0 bases, with 31 bases remaining between them. CDR3 DNA: TGTGCTCTTGGGGAAGGGGCCTTCCTAGTCGACTGGGGGGTAGATTACACCGATAAACTCATCTTT. Protein: CALGEGAFLVDWGVDYTDKLIF.

Worth noting for this clone: TCRdb shows a much larger clone's protein in place of this DNA's translation, and the two differ at residue 17, likely through a read error; the protein shown is translated from the DNA. CDR3 sequence: CALGEHVTYPGNWGILCTDKLIF. CDR3 sequence (DNA): TGTGCTCTTGGGGAGCATGTAACCTACCCGGGGAACTGGGGGATACTGTGCACCGATAAACTCATCTTT. J is TRDJ1 and V is TRDV1; 12 bases are a match to TRDD3. Here the J gene was assigned by germline matching of the DNA, as TCRdb has none. The length of the CDR3 is 23 residues. The V gene end was trimmed by 3 bases and the J gene end by 1 base; junction bases not matched to a gene: 24. Germline V gene sequence: CDR1 TSWWSYY, CDR2 QGS.

This clone was picked up a small number of times. The amino acid sequence in TCRdb belongs to a much larger clone and departs from this DNA's translation at residue 12, likely a sequencing read error; the sequence shown is translated from the DNA. J is TRDJ1 and V is TRDV1; the match to TRDD3 covers 8 bases. CDR3 length equals 20 residues. The V segment lost 1 base and the J segment 4 bases; nucleotides outside the gene matches: 20. Germline loops: CDR1 TSWWSYY, CDR2 QGS. The CDR3 DNA is TGTGCTCTTGGGGAACCTTCCGAACCCCTCTCTGAGGGATACGGCGATAAACTCATCTTT. Residues: CALGEPSEPLSEGYGDKLIF.

For this clone: TCRdb lists the protein of a much larger clone for this DNA, which differs at residue 15, so this is likely a read error; the protein given here is translated from the DNA itself. This chain joins TRDV1 and TRDJ1, with a weak D call TRDD2 (5 bases). TCRdb does not report a J gene; here it was assigned by matching the DNA to germline references. V lost 0 bases and J lost 0, with 29 bases in between. The germline V gene encodes CDR1 TSWWSYY and CDR2 QGS. This CDR3 has 22 residues. The CDR3 loop reads CALGELVPTMSLYQRYTDKLIF. The CDR3 coding sequence is TGTGCTCTTGGGGAACTAGTACCTACGATGTCACTCTACCAGAGGTACACCGATAAACTCATCTTT.

For this clone: A read error is the likely source, as a far larger clone sits one nucleotide away. Called V gene: TRDV2; the J gene was not called; TRDD3 was called by the table and not checked on the DNA. Germline CDR1 is GEAIGNYY and CDR2 is EKD. The CDR3 is 15 amino acids. In DNA, the CDR3 is TGTGCCTGTGTCGCCCTTCGGGGGTACACCGATAAGCTCATCTTT. Translation gives CACVALRGYTDKLIF.

Notes on this clone: This likely came from a read error, as a far larger clone is one base away. Other DNA sequences of this sample code for an identical CDR3. The V gene is TRDV1, but the J gene lacks a call; TRDD3 is taken as the D call from the table, unchecked against the DNA. CDR1 is TSWWSYY and CDR2 is QGS in the germline V gene. CDR3 size: 33 residues. The CDR3 sequence is CALGELPASPLPILYWGIRFATLDQQRTDKLIF. The CDR3 coding sequence is TGTGCTCTTGGGGAACTGCCCGCCTCCCCTCTCCCGATTCTATACTGGGGGATACGCTTCGCAACCTTGGACCAACAAAGAACCGATAAACTTATCTTT.

A word on this clone: A read error is the likely source, as a far larger clone sits one nucleotide away. Other DNA variants within this sample encode the same CDR3. The V gene is listed as TRDV2; no J gene was called; TRDD3, the table's D call, lacks a check against the DNA. Germline CDR1 and CDR2: GEAIGNYY and EKD. The CDR3 contains 17 residues. The CDR3 spells CACDGPYGPGRTDKLIF. The CDR3 DNA reads as TGTGCCTGTGACGGCCCCTACGGGCCAGGACGCACCGATAAGCTCATCTTT.

This clone has a handful of counts. Its ends do not fully match the called genes, so a read error is possible. Other DNA sequences of this sample code for an identical CDR3. The V gene is TRDV1, the J gene TRDJ1; possibly TRDD3 for D (5 bases). Germline CDR1 and CDR2: TSWWSYY and QGS. This CDR3 has 10 residues. CDR3 sequence reads: CALGGTKLIF. CDR3 DNA: TGTGCTCTCGGGGGCACGAAACTCATCTTC.

As to this clone: A read error is the likely source, as a far larger clone sits one nucleotide away. This sample includes further DNA sequences coding for the same CDR3. The chain carries TRDV2 and TRDJ1, with 9 nucleotides matching TRDD3. The J gene was not available in TCRdb and was assigned here by matching the DNA to germline segments. This CDR3 has 15 residues. Per germline, CDR1 GEAIGNYY and CDR2 EKD. V shed 7 bases, J shed 1 base, and the junction held 9 bases outside the gene matches. The CDR3 region is CACNSLGDPTDKLIF. As DNA, the CDR3 is TGTGCCTGCAACTCCCTGGGGGATCCCACCGATAAACTCATCTTT.

This clone was observed a few times. This DNA translates differently at residue 19 from the TCRdb protein, which is that of a much larger clone; a read error is likely, and the protein shown is the DNA's own translation. No J gene call was made, and the V gene is TRDV1; TRDD3, as called in the table, went unchecked against the DNA. CDR3 length: 20 amino acids. Germline-derived CDR1 and CDR2 are TSWWSYY and QGS. In nucleotides, the CDR3 is TGTGCTCTTGGGGATCTTATACTCTTTTCTGGGGGAACGTACACCGATAAACTCACCTTT. Its translation: CALGDLILFSGGTYTDKLTF.

This clone ranks as medium-sized (0.01 to 0.1%). The same CDR3 can be traced to other DNA sequences in this sample. The rearrangement uses TRDV2 and TRDJ1; possibly TRDD3 for D (6 bases). The CDR3 has 20 amino acids. Deletions cut 0 bases from V and 2 bases from J, with 27 bases between. Germline V gene data show CDR1 as GEAIGNYY and CDR2 as EKD. CDR3 sequence reads: CACDTGPTRTGPPGTDKLIF. Here the CDR3 DNA reads TGTGCCTGTGACACCGGCCCTACACGTACTGGGCCCCCCGGGACCGATAAACTCATCTTT.

Concerning this clone itself: TCRdb attributes to this sequence the protein of a much larger clone, which differs from the DNA translation at residue 5; a read error is likely, and the protein displayed is translated from the DNA. This chain connects TRDV1 to TRDJ1, with 13 bases matching TRDD3. TCRdb is silent on the J gene; assignment here came from matching the DNA to germline. This CDR3 region has 18 residues. The germline V gene has CDR1 TSWWSYY and CDR2 QGS. Unmatched junction bases numbered 12, after V lost 8 bases and J lost 0 bases. CDR3 in amino acids: CALRGNWGIRSDTDKLIF. The CDR3 DNA sequence: TGTGCTCTTAGGGGAAACTGGGGGATACGCTCCGACACCGATAAACTCATCTTT.

This clone was found many times. TCRdb has a much larger clone's protein, which differs at residue 19 from the translation of this DNA, likely because of a read error; what is shown is the protein translated from the DNA. V gene TRDV1 combines with J gene TRDJ1; TRDD2 matches 9 bases. CDR3 length: 21 amino acids. Germline CDR1 and CDR2: TSWWSYY and QGS. This chain's CDR3 is CALGPKPAFLRRGARTGKPIF. CDR3 nucleotides: TGTGCTCTTGGGCCAAAACCCGCCTTCCTACGGAGGGGGGCCCGTACTGGAAAACCCATCTTT.

This clone was observed a handful of times. A far larger clone is a single base away, which makes a read error likely. The V gene call is TRDV1, and the J gene call is absent; the D segment call TRDD3 is taken from the table without a DNA check. The CDR3 is 19 residues long. Germline V gene sequence: CDR1 TSWWSYY, CDR2 QGS. CDR3: CALGELQYRRYAGGSKLIF. In DNA, the CDR3 is TGTGCCCTTGGGGAACTGCAGTACAGAAGATACGCGGGGGGATCAAAGCTCATCTTT.

This clone has a count of ten or more. This chain links TRDV2 with TRDJ3, with 7 nucleotides matching TRDD3. TCRdb records no J gene; here it was assigned by comparing the DNA to germline. This CDR3 is built from 23 residues. Germline assignment: CDR1 GEAIGNYY and CDR2 EKD. The J segment lost 0 bases and the V segment lost 0 bases, leaving 19 bases of the junction unmatched. CDR3 amino acids: CACDTAGRGISPESSWDTRQMFF. In DNA, the CDR3 is TGTGCCTGTGACACCGCGGGCCGGGGGATTAGCCCAGAAAGCTCCTGGGACACCCGACAGATGTTTTTC.

With respect to this clone: It differs at one base from a far larger clone, so likely a read error. This CDR3 is also generated by other DNA sequences in the sample. The J gene has no call, while the V gene is TRDV2; TRDD3 reflects the table's D call only, with no check against the DNA. The V gene's germline CDR1 is GEAIGNYY and CDR2 EKD. CDR3 length: 14 residues. CDR3 region: CACDIGGYVDKLIF. CDR3 DNA sequence: TGTGCCTGTGACATCGGGGGATATGTCGATAAGCTCATCTTT.

This clone showed up many times. A much larger clonotype is one base distant, so this may be a read error. Different DNA sequences within this sample yield the same CDR3. This chain uses TRDV2 with TRDJ1, with 9 bases matching TRDD3. The CDR3 sequence is 18 residues long. Losses at the gene ends were 0 bases for V and 0 bases for J; bases not matched to a gene: 10. CDR1 and CDR2 (germline): GEAIGNYY, EKD. The CDR3 DNA reads TGTGCCTGTGACACCGTAGCCGAGGGGATACGGCACACCGATAAACTCATCTTT. Translated: CACDTVAEGIRHTDKLIF.

This clone rates as medium-sized. This sequence joins TRDV2 and TRDJ3, with 8 bases that match TRDD3. The CDR3 loop spans 20 amino acids. The trim removed 0 bases at V and 0 bases at J, leaving 9 bases unmatched. Germline CDR1 reads GEAIGNYY; CDR2 reads EKD. The CDR3, as DNA: TGTGCCTGTGACACCGTGACTGGGGGGGAGAGCTCCTGGGACACCCGACAGATGTTTTTC. This encodes CACDTVTGGESSWDTRQMFF.

This clone was counted only a few times. This DNA's translation and the protein TCRdb lists, from a much larger clone, do not match at residue 11, likely due to a read error; the protein shown is translated from the DNA. The chain links TRDV2 to TRDJ1, with 9 bases identical to TRDD3. Germline V gene lookup returns CDR1 GEAIGNYY and CDR2 EKD. The CDR3 consists of 15 residues. The CDR3 here is CACNRGYAYTGKLIF. The CDR3 region has the DNA TGTGCCTGTAACCGGGGATACGCGTACACCGGTAAACTCATCTTT.

The sample holds a few counts of this clone. It is likely a read error: a sequence one base away is far more abundant. Other DNA sequences in this specimen translate into the identical CDR3. The chain carries TRDV2 and TRDJ2, with a tentative D call TRDD3 (6 bases). CDR1 is GEAIGNYY, CDR2 EKD, per germline. The CDR3 is 15 amino acids. In DNA form, the CDR3 reads TGTGCTTGTGACACCGTCGGGGGACCGACAGCACAACTCTTCTTT. It yields the protein CACDTVGGPTAQLFF.

This clone was detected only a few times. A much larger clone is a single base away; this may be a read error. V gene TRDV1 combines with J gene TRDJ1, with a tentative D call TRDD2 (6 bases). The CDR3 has 15 residues. Germline CDR1 TSWWSYY, CDR2 QGS. CDR3 protein: CARGEYLLPHPKLIF. CDR3 DNA sequence: TGTGCTCGTGGGGAATACCTCCTACCCCATCCTAAACTCATCTTT.

This clone was counted ten times or more. The chain employs TRDV1 and TRDJ1, with TRDD3 as a possible D gene (8 bases). CDR1 is TSWWSYY and CDR2 is QGS in the germline V gene. V lost 3 bases and J 0 bases, leaving 38 bases between the germline ends. CDR3 length: 24 residues. Here the CDR3 DNA reads TGTGCTCTTGGGGATCCACCCTATTCCTACGATTACTGGGGGCCCTCTCCTTACACCGATAAACTCATCTTT. It encodes CALGDPPYSYDYWGPSPYTDKLIF.

This clone has more than one count but fewer than ten. The protein held in TCRdb is that of a much larger clone and does not match this DNA's translation at residue 3, likely because of a read error; the protein shown is translated from the DNA. The chain combines TRDV2 with TRDJ1; tentative D call: TRDD3 (6 bases). TCRdb is silent on the J gene; assignment here came from matching the DNA to germline. CDR1 is GEAIGNYY, CDR2 EKD, per germline. The CDR3 contains 21 residues. CDR3 nucleotides: TGTGCCTATGACACCGGAATCTACGCGCTGGGGACTCAGAGGTACACCGATAAACTCATCTTT. The encoded protein is CAYDTGIYALGTQRYTDKLIF.

With regard to this clone: It differs at one base from a far larger clone, so likely a read error. With the J gene uncalled, the V gene is TRDV3; the listed D gene, TRDD3, was not tested against the DNA. Germline V gene lookup returns CDR1 TVYSNPD and CDR2 GDNSRS (reference sequence). This CDR3 spans 17 amino acids. DNA for the CDR3: TGTGCCTTTGGGGGCCCTCAAAGCTGGGTGGAAACCGATAAGCTCATCTTT. Amino acids: CAFGGPQSWVETDKLIF.

This clone is medium-sized by share. Other DNA variants within this sample encode the same CDR3. V usage is TRDV2 and J usage is TRDJ1; 10 positions agree with TRDD3. The CDR3 sequence is 23 residues long. V dropped 1 base and J dropped 0; count of bases not matched to a gene: 25. Germline CDR1 reads GEAIGNYY; CDR2 reads EKD. The CDR3 sequence: CACDTNAKSSAVLGDFHTDKLIF. The CDR3 nucleotides are TGTGCCTGTGACACGAACGCCAAGTCCTCCGCCGTACTGGGGGATTTCCACACCGATAAACTCATCTTT.

The chain recombines TRDV1 with TRDJ2, with D perhaps assigned TRDD2 or TRDD3 (5 bases each). TCRdb gives no J gene; it was assigned here by matching the DNA to germline. The length of the CDR3 is 19 residues. The germline CDR1 and CDR2 sequences are TSWWSYY and QGS. Between the trimmed V and J ends, which lost 1 base and 7 bases, there was a span of 25 bases. The CDR3 protein is CALGERTYSGVYGRAQLFF. The CDR3 bases are TGTGCTCTTGGGGAACGAACCTACTCGGGGGTATATGGAAGAGCACAACTCTTCTTT.